Following are 2 T cell receptor beta chains from one sample sequenced in a study of post-analysis software for immune sequencing data. Antigens of these TCRs are unknown. Study-wide results and caveats: TRBV5-6, TRBV5-1 and TRBV20-1 were among about 5 TRBV segments more frequent in patients than controls.

cDNA libraries for TCR beta contained unique molecular identifiers. In TCRdb, the PCR reads were re-called with MiXCR into one record per CDR3 protein. The table lists 500,000 to 600,000 distinct CDR3 sequences, roughly 46% of them singletons. Material for sequencing was blood. The receptors stem from a girl aged 5-17 years with multiple sclerosis.

This chain connects TRBV10-3 to TRBJ2-3, with no clear D. The CDR3 has 12 residues. V lost 10 bases and J lost 2, with 10 bases in between. Germline CDR1 is ENHRY and CDR2 is SYGVKD. The CDR3 DNA sequence: TGTGCCACCTCAATGGACACAGATACGCAGTATTTT. This encodes CATSMDTDTQYF.

V and J are TRBV5-6 and TRBJ2-4, with no clear D. V lost 2 bases and J 1 base, leaving 10 bases between the germline ends. This CDR3 has 15 residues. Germline CDR1 SGHDT, CDR2 YYEEEE. The CDR3 region has the DNA TGTGCCAGCAGCTTCGGCTCTCGGGCCAAAAACATTCAGTACTTC. This codes for CASSFGSRAKNIQYF.